This T cell receptor (beta chain) was sequenced for a study of Ad26.COV2.S vaccination and SARS-CoV-2 variants. Study-wide background: In the COV1001 trial, the donor was in the Ad26.COV2.S arm.

Sequenced by immunoSEQ multiplex PCR; TCRdb stores in-frame clones only, minus some. The sample yields approximately 360,000 clones, around four fifths seen once. This CDR3 is 15 amino acids long. Germline CDR1 reads SGHTA; CDR2 reads FQGTGA. The V and J ends lost 8 bases and 1 base, in that order; junction bases with no gene match: 10. Treatment specified: 15 to 20 received Ad26.COV2.S at low or high dose, single or two shots; 5 received placebo; per-sample allocation not given. At day 63 after the first vaccine or placebo injection, samples were drawn. Study-wide findings and caveats: Reported post-vaccination CD8+ and CD4+ T cell responses to spike showed substantial breadth. Researchers reported similar non-spike TCR breadth in vaccine and placebo recipients. Spike-specific TCR breadth was greater after Ad26.COV2.S than placebo.

Worth noting for this clone: Its target is unknown.

This specimen was peripheral blood, taken in a trial of Ad26.COV2.S vaccine versus placebo. V is TRBV7-3 and J is TRBJ2-7; TRBD2 agrees at 8 bases. The TCR comes from a person aged 18-60 years who received the Ad26.COV2.S COVID-19 vaccine or a placebo. CDR3 loop: CASGEGSGSSYEQYF. In DNA form, the CDR3 reads TGTGCCAGCGGCGAGGGGAGCGGGAGTTCCTACGAGCAGTACTTC.